The TCR beta chain described here comes from a study of technical replicates of blood from a handful of donors. TCRdb's table, derived via immunoSEQ multiplex PCR, lists solely in-frame clones and lacks some. The sample contains some 87,000 clones, about 96% of which appear only once. Germline V gene sequence: CDR1 LNHDA, CDR2 SQIVND (reference sequence). The CDR3 extends over 14 amino acids. Unmatched junction bases numbered 7, after V lost 10 bases and J lost 2 bases. This TCR was sampled from a human donor in good health. The chain employs TRBV19 and TRBJ1-5; TRBD1 matches 8 bases. Sequenced material: T cells isolated from PBMCs. The CDR3 DNA is TGTGCCATTGGACAGGGCCGTGGCAATCAGCCCCAGCATTTT. Its translation is CAIGQGRGNQPQHF.